The rows below give T cell receptor beta chains drawn from one sample of a study of radiotherapy plus CTLA-4 blockade in lung cancer. Only in-frame clones appear in the TCRdb table, and some are missing; sequencing was by immunoSEQ multiplex PCR. Of around 70,000 clones listed, around 86% were seen once; the top ten hold approximately 4.1%. Sequenced here: peripheral blood, sampled from a patient treated with radiotherapy plus ipilimumab. The receptors derive from a human donor with non-small cell lung cancer who had a partial response to radiotherapy plus ipilimumab. CDR3s include the opening cysteine and the closing phenylalanine or tryptophan. The D gene is left open where the match is weak. Where a row states a size, it is once, few, many or the class of an expanded clone; other rows omit it.

NA TRBJ1-1 NA TRBV5-6 CASSWKRMRTEAFF TGTGCCAGCAGCTGGAAGAGGATGCGTACTGAAGCTTTCTTT
NA TRBJ2-7 TRBD2 TRBV10-1 CASQRDLSYEQYF TGCGCCAGCCAGCGGGATCTCTCCTACGAGCAGTACTTC
NA TRBJ2-6 NA TRBV19 CASSIPSGFSGANVLTF TGTGCCAGTAGTATCCCTTCAGGGTTCTCTGGGGCCAACGTCCTGACTTTC
NA TRBJ1-1 TRBD1 TRBV5-1 CASSLSDRDNTEAFF TGCGCCAGCAGTTTGTCGGACAGGGACAACACTGAAGCTTTCTTT
few TRBJ1-2 TRBD1 TRBV29-1 CSVRTGGIYGYTF TGCAGCGTTCGGACAGGGGGCATCTATGGCTACACCTTC
NA TRBJ2-1 NA TRBV7-8 CASRRDDYNEQFF TGTGCCAGCAGGCGGGACGACTACAATGAGCAGTTCTTC
NA TRBJ2-5 TRBD2 TRBV4-1 CASSQGEGGRETQYF TGCGCCAGCAGCCAAGGGGAGGGAGGAAGGGAGACCCAGTACTTC
NA TRBJ2-5 TRBD2 TRBV27 CASTRGGETQYF TGTGCCAGCACTCGGGGGGGAGAGACCCAGTACTTC
NA TRBJ2-7 NA TRBV19 CASKDREPSYEQYF TGTGCCAGTAAAGACAGAGAGCCCTCCTACGAGCAGTACTTC
NA TRBJ2-1 TRBD2 TRBV9 CASSAVIAGVRAEQFF TGTGCCAGCAGCGCCGTAATAGCGGGAGTGAGGGCTGAGCAGTTCTTC
NA TRBJ1-1 NA TRBV6-5 CASSYRGRVGTEAFF TGTGCCAGCAGTTACAGGGGAAGGGTGGGAACTGAAGCTTTCTTT
NA TRBJ2-1 TRBD2 TRBV9 CASSEDSGRTPYNEQFF TGTGCCAGCAGCGAGGATAGCGGGAGGACCCCCTACAATGAGCAGTTCTTC
NA TRBJ2-3 NA TRBV4-2 CASSQILTGASTDTQYF TGTGCCAGCAGCCAGATTTTGACGGGAGCAAGCACAGATACGCAGTATTTT
NA TRBJ2-1 TRBD2 TRBV9 CASSASGSSYNEQFF TGTGCCAGCAGCGCGAGCGGGAGCTCCTACAATGAGCAGTTCTTC
NA TRBJ2-2 TRBD2 TRBV5-4 CASSSRGGGVTGELFF TGTGCCAGCAGCTCCCGGGGGGGTGGTGTCACCGGGGAGCTGTTTTTT
NA TRBJ2-3 TRBD1 TRBV4-1 CASRGVQGLFTDTQYF TGCGCCAGCAGGGGGGTACAGGGGTTGTTCACAGATACGCAGTATTTT
NA TRBJ2-7 NA TRBV30 CAWGGTSGGEQYF TGTGCCTGGGGGGGGACCTCAGGGGGCGAGCAGTACTTC
few TRBJ2-3 TRBD1 TRBV11-2 CASSGRDRVYF TGTGCCAGCAGCGGGCGGGACAGGGTTTATTTT
NA TRBJ2-2 NA TRBV5-1 CASSKSPTTANTGELFF TGCGCCAGCAGTAAGAGCCCGACAACCGCGAACACCGGGGAGCTGTTTTTT
NA TRBJ1-2 TRBD1 TRBV19 CASSRGQGRTNYGYTF TGTGCCAGTAGTAGGGGACAGGGGAGGACTAACTATGGCTACACCTTC
few TRBJ2-2 TRBD2 TRBV4-1 CASSQVLAGDTGELFF TGCGCCAGCAGCCAAGTTCTAGCGGGAGACACCGGGGAGCTGTTTTTT
NA TRBJ1-1 NA TRBV6-6 CASLAGASEAFF TGTGCCAGCCTCGCAGGGGCTTCTGAAGCTTTCTTT
NA TRBJ2-7 TRBD1 TRBV19 CASSRGQGGRGEQYF TGTGCCAGTAGTAGAGGACAGGGCGGAAGAGGAGAGCAGTACTTC
NA TRBJ2-2 NA TRBV18 CASSPRGTPRSGELFF TGTGCCAGCTCACCCAGAGGGACTCCGCGGAGCGGGGAGCTGTTTTTT
NA TRBJ1-5 NA TRBV28 CASDPTGLMNQPQHF TGTGCCAGCGATCCCACCGGGTTGATGAATCAGCCCCAGCATTTT
NA TRBJ2-7 TRBD2 TRBV5-5 CASSPGTSGVSYEQYF TGTGCCAGCAGCCCCGGGACTAGCGGGGTCTCCTACGAGCAGTACTTC
NA TRBJ2-7 TRBD2 TRBV19 CAGSQAGGLGKQYF TGTGCCGGTAGTCAGGCGGGGGGCCTCGGCAAGCAGTACTTC
NA TRBJ1-2 TRBD1 TRBV11-2 CASSLVMTGALNTF TGTGCCAGCAGCTTAGTCATGACAGGGGCCCTCAACACCTTC